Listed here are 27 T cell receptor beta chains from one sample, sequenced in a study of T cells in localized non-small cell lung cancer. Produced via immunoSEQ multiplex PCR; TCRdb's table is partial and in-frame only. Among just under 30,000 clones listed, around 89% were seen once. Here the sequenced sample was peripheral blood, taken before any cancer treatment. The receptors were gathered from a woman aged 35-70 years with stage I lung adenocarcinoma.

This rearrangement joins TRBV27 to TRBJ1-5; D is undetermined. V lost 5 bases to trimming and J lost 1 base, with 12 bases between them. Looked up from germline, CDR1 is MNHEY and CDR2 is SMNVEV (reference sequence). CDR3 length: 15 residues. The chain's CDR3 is CASSPGPGSNQPQHF. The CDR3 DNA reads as TGTGCCAGCAGTCCGGGCCCCGGGAGCAATCAGCCCCAGCATTTT.

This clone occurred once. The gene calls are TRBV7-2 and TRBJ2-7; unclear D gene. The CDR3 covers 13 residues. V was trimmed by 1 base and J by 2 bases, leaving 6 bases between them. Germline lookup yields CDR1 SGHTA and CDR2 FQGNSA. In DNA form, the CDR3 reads TGTGCCAGCAGCTTAGGCAGGCCCTACGAGCAGTACTTC. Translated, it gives CASSLGRPYEQYF.

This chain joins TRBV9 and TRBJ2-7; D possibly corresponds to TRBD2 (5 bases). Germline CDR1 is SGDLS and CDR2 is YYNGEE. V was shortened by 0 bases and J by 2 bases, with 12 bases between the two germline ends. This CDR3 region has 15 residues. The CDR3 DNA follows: TGTGCCAGCAGCGTAGGAGAGGGAGTGGCCTACGAGCAGTACTTC. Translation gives CASSVGEGVAYEQYF. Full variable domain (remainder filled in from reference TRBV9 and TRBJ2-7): DSGVTQTPKHLITATGQRVTLRCSPRSGDLSVYWYQQSLDQGLQFLIQYYNGEERAKGNILERFSAQQFPDLHSELNLSSLELGDSALYFCASSVGEGVAYEQYFGPGTRLTVT.

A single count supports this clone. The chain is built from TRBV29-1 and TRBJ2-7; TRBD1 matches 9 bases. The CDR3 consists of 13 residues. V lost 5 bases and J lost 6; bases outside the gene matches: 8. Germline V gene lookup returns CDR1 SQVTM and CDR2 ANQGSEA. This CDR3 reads CSVQYRGQGEQYF. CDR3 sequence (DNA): TGCAGCGTTCAGTACAGGGGGCAGGGCGAGCAGTACTTC.

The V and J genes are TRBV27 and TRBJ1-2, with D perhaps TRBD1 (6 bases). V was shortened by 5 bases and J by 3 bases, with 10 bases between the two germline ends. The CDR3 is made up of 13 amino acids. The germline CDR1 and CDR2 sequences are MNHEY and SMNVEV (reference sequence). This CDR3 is CASSRQADYGYTF. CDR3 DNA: TGTGCCAGCAGTCGACAGGCCGACTATGGCTACACCTTC.

The CDR3 DNA sequence: TGTGCCAGCTCAAATTCTAGGGGCTACGAGCAGTACTTC. This encodes CASSNSRGYEQYF. V and J are TRBV18 and TRBJ2-7, with D maybe TRBD1 (5 bases). CDR1 and CDR2 from the germline V gene are KGHSH and LQKENI. The CDR3 is 13 residues long. The V gene lost 5 bases and the J gene lost 3 bases, with 11 bases spanning the gap. Drawing the rest from reference TRBV18 and TRBJ2-7, the complete variable domain is NAGVMQNPRHLVRRRGQEARLRCSPMKGHSHVYWYRQLPEEGLKFMVYLQKENIIDESGMPKERFSAEFPKEGPSILRIQQVVRGDSAAYFCASSNSRGYEQYFGPGTRLTVT.

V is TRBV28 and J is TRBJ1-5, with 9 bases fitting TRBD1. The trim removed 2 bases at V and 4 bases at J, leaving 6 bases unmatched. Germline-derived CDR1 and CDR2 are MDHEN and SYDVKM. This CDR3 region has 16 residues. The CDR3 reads CASSLMSGQGNQPQHF. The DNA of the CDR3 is TGTGCCAGCAGTTTAATGTCGGGACAGGGAAATCAGCCCCAGCATTTT.

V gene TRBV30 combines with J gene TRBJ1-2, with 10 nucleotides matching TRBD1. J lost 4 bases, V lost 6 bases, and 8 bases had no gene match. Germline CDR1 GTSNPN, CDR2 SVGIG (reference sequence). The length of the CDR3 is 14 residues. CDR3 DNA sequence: TGTGCCTGCGAAGAGACAGGGGGCGGCTATGGCTACACCTTC. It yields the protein CACEETGGGYGYTF.

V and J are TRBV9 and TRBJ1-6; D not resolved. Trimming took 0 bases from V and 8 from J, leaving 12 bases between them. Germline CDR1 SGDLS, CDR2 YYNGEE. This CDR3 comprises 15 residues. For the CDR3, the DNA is TGTGCCAGCAGCGTAGCTACGACCTCCGATTCACCCCTCCACTTT. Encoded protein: CASSVATTSDSPLHF.

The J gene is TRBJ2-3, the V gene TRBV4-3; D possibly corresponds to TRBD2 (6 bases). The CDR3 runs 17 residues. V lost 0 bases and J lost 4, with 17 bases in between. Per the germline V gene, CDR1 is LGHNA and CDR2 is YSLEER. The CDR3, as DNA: TGCGCCAGCAGCCAAGATTTTTCGGGGGAGTACGCAGATACGCAGTATTTT. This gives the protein CASSQDFSGEYADTQYF.

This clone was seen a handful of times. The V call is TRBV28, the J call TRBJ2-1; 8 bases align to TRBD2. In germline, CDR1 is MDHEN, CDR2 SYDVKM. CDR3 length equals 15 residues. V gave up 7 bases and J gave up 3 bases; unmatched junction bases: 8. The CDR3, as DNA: TGTGCCAGCACCTCACTAGCGGAGATCTACAATGAGCAGTTCTTC. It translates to CASTSLAEIYNEQFF.

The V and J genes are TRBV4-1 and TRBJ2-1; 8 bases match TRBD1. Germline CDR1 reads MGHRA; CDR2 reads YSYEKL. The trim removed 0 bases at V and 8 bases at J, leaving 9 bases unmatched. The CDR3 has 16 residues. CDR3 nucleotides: TGCGCCAGCAGCCAAGAGGGGCAGGGGGCCTATGATGAGCAGTTCTTC. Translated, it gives CASSQEGQGAYDEQFF.

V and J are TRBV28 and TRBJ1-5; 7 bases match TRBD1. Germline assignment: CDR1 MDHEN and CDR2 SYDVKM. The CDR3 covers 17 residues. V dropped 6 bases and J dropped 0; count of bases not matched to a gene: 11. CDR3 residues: CASRGGQYLYSNQPQHF. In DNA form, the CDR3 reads TGTGCCAGCAGGGGGGGACAGTACCTTTATAGCAATCAGCCCCAGCATTTT.

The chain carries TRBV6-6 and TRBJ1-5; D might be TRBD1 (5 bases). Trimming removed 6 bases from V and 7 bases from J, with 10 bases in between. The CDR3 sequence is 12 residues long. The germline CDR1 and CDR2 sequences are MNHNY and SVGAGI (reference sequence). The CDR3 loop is CASSPRAQPQHF. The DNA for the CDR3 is TGTGCCAGCAGCCCCAGGGCCCAGCCCCAGCATTTT.

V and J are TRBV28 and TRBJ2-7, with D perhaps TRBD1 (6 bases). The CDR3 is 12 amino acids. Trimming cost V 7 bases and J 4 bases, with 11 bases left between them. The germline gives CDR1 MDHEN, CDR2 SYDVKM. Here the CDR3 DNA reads TGTGCCAGCAACAGGGACCTATACGAGCAGTACTTC. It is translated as CASNRDLYEQYF.

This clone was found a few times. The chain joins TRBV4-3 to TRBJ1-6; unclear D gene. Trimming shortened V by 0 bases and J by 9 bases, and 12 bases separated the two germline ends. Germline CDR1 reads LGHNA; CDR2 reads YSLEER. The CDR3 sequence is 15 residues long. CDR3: CASSQDGVAPSPLHF. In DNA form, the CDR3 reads TGCGCCAGCAGCCAAGACGGGGTTGCTCCTTCACCCCTCCACTTT.

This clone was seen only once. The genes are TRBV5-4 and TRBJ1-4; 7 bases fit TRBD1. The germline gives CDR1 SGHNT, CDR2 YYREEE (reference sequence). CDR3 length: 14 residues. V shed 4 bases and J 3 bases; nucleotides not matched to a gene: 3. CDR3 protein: CASSTGQSNEKLFF. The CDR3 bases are TGTGCCAGCAGCACGGGACAGTCTAATGAAAAACTGTTTTTT.

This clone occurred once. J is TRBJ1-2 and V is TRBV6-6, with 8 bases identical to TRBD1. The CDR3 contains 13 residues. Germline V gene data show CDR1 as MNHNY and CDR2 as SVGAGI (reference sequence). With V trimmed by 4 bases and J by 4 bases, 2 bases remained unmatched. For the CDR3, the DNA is TGTGCCAGCAGTTTGGGACAGGTCTATGGCTACACCTTC. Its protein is CASSLGQVYGYTF.

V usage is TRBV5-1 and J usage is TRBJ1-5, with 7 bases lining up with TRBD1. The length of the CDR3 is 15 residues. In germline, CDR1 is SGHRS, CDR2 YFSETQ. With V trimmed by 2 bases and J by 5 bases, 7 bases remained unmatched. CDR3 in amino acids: CASSFSTGQDQPQHF. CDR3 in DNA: TGCGCCAGCAGCTTTTCGACAGGGCAGGATCAGCCCCAGCATTTT.

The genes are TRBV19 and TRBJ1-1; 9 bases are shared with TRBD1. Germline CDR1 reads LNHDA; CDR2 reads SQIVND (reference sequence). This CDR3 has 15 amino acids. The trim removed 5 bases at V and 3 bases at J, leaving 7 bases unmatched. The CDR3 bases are TGTGCCAGTAGTTCGCTGACAGGGGGGTACACTGAAGCTTTCTTT. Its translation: CASSSLTGGYTEAFF.

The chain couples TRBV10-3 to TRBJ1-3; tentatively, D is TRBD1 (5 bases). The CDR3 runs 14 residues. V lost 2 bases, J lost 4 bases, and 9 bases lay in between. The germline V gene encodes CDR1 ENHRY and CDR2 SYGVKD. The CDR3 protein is CAISEGAIGNTIYF. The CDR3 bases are TGTGCCATCAGTGAGGGGGCGATCGGAAACACCATATATTTT.

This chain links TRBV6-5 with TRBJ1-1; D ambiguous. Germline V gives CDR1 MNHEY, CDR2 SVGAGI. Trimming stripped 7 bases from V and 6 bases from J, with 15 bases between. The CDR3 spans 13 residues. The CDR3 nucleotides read TGTGCCAGCACCTGGACCCGAGGCGCTGAAGCTTTCTTT. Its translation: CASTWTRGAEAFF.

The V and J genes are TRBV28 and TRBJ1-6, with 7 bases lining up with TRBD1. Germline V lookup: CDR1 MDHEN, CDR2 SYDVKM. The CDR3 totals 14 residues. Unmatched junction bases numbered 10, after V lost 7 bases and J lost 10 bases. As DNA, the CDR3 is TGTGCCAGCACCCCTGGGCAGGGGGACTCACCCCTCCACTTT. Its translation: CASTPGQGDSPLHF. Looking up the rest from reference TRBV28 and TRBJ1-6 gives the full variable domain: DVKVTQSSRYLVKRTGEKVFLECVQDMDHENMFWYRQDPGLGLRLIYFSYDVKMKEKGDIPEGYSVSREKKERFSLILESASTNQTSMYLCASTPGQGDSPLHFGNGTRLTVT.

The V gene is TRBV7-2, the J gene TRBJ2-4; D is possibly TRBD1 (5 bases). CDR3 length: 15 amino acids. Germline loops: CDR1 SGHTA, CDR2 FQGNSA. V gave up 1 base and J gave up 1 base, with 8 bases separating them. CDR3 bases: TGTGCCAGCAGCTTAGGCAGGGTGGCCAAAAACATTCAGTACTTC. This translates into CASSLGRVAKNIQYF. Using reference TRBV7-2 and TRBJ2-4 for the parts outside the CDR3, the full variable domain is GAGVSQSPSNKVTEKGKDVELRCDPISGHTALYWYRQSLGQGLEFLIYFQGNSAPDKSGLPSDRFSAERTGGSVSTLTIQRTQQEDSAVYLCASSLGRVAKNIQYFGAGTRLSVL.

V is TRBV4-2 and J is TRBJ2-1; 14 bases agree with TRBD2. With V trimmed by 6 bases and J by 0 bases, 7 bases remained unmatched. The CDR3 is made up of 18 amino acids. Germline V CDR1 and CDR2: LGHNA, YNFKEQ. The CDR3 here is CASRGTSGSDVSYNEQFF. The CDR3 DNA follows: TGTGCCAGCAGGGGGACTAGCGGGAGTGACGTCTCCTACAATGAGCAGTTCTTC.

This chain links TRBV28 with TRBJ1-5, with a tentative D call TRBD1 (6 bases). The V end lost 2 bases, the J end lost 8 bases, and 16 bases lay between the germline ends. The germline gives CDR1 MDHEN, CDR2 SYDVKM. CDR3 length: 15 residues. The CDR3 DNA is TGTGCCAGCAGTTTAGGGGGACACCTCGGAAAGCCCCAGCATTTT. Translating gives CASSLGGHLGKPQHF.

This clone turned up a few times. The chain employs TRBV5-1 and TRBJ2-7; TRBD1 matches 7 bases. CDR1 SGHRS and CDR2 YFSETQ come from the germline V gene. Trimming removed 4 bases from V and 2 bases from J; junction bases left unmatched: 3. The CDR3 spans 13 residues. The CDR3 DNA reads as TGCGCCAGCAGCACGGGACAGACCTACGAGCAGTACTTC. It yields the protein CASSTGQTYEQYF.